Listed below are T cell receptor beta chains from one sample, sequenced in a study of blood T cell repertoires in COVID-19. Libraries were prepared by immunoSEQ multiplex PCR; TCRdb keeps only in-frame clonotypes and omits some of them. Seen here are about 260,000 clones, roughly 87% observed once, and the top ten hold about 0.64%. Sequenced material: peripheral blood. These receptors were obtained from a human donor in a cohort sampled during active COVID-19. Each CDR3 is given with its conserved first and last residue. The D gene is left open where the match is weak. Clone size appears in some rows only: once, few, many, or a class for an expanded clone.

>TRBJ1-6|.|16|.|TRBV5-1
CASSSNTRSYNSPLHF
TGCGCCAGCAGCTCGAATACGAGGTCCTATAATTCACCCCTCCACTTT
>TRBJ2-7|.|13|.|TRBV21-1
CASSKTNSYEQYF
TGTGCCAGCAGCAAGACAAACTCCTACGAGCAGTACTTC
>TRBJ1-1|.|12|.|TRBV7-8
CASSLDQIKAFF
TGTGCCAGCAGCTTAGATCAGATAAAGGCTTTCTTT
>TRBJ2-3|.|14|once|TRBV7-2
CALLYQGSTDTQYF
TGTGCCCTACTTTACCAGGGAAGCACAGATACGCAGTATTTT
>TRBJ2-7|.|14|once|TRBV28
CASSPAGVSYEQYF
TGTGCCAGCAGTCCAGCGGGCGTCTCCTACGAGCAGTACTTC
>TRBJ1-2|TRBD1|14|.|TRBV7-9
CASSIVDRAYGYTF
TGTGCCAGCAGCATAGTAGACAGGGCCTATGGCTACACCTTC
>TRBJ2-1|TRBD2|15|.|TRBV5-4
CASSSASGVYNEQFF
TGTGCCAGCAGCTCTGCTAGCGGGGTGTACAATGAGCAGTTCTTC
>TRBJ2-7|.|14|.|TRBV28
CASRSNDRPYEQYF
TGTGCCAGCAGATCTAACGACAGGCCCTACGAGCAGTACTTC
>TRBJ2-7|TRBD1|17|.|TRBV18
CASSPPNRDRGTYEQYF
TGTGCCAGCTCACCACCTAACAGGGACAGGGGTACCTACGAGCAGTACTTC
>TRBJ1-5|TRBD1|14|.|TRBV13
CASGRQGTGQPQHF
TGTGCCAGCGGAAGACAGGGGACGGGTCAGCCCCAGCATTTT
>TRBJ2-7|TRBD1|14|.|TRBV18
CASSRQGLPYEQYF
TGTGCCAGCTCACGACAGGGATTGCCGTACGAGCAGTACTTC
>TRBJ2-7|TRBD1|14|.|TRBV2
CASSESGQSYEQYF
TGTGCCAGCAGTGAATCGGGACAGTCCTACGAGCAGTACTTC
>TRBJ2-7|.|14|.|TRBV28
CASSEGQKPYEQYF
TGTGCCAGCAGTGAAGGACAGAAACCATACGAACAGTACTTC
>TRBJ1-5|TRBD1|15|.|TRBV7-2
CASSLTGGLTQPQHF
TGTGCCAGCAGTCTGACAGGGGGATTGACTCAGCCCCAGCATTTT
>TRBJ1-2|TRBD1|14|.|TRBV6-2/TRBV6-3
CASSGQAGNYGYTF
TGTGCCAGCAGCGGACAGGCGGGGAACTATGGCTACACCTTC